A selection of T cell receptor beta chains follows, all from one sample in a study of T-cell memory formation after mild COVID-19. In TCRdb, the 5' RACE reads were re-called with MiXCR into one record per CDR3 protein. The sample lists 350,000 to 550,000 distinct CDR3 sequences, about a sixth occurring once. The sequencing input was PBMCs or a T cell subset sorted from them (not recorded which). These receptors originate from a man younger than 35 who had mild COVID-19 (a few samples of this study predate the infection). Cell type and time point are not known. The conserved cysteine and the conserved F or W are not part of the CDR3 here.

v_call	j_call	cdr3_aa
TRBV15	TRBJ2-3	ATSRDSGDTQY
TRBV20-1	TRBJ1-6	SATPEGGLNSPLH
TRBV7-9	TRBJ2-5	ASSLPTGDQETQY
TRBV20-1	TRBJ1-2	SARGLFGYT
TRBV7-2	TRBJ1-2	ASNGRIPYGYT
TRBV4-1	TRBJ2-3	ASSQEDRGYTQY
TRBV20-1	TRBJ1-5	SASDQDAHVARSRDQPQH
TRBV27	TRBJ1-4	ASSLYGRVEKLF
TRBV7-2	TRBJ2-3	ASSQMVHSTDTQY
TRBV12-3/TRBV12-4	TRBJ2-3	ASSLSGRPDTQY
TRBV14	TRBJ1-1	ASSQDFGENTEAF
TRBV6-5	TRBJ1-2	ASSLPGSAYGYT
TRBV6-5	TRBJ1-5	ASSSGTIQPQH
TRBV4-1	TRBJ1-2	ASSPTGVGGNGYT
TRBV20-1	TRBJ1-5	SARDPIGQPQH
TRBV12-3/TRBV12-4	TRBJ1-2	ASSFGRSPNGLT
TRBV7-2	TRBJ2-7	ASSFRRGAYEQY
TRBV10-3	TRBJ2-7	AISETGGTYEQY
TRBV5-1	TRBJ1-1	ASSLEAANTEAF
TRBV5-6	TRBJ2-7	ASSRPVTATYEQY
TRBV27	TRBJ2-7	ASSSNLRDEQY
TRBV6-5	TRBJ1-1	ASSRPGQGLNTEAF
TRBV5-5	TRBJ2-1	ASSFLSGGINEQF
TRBV19	TRBJ1-5	ASSIKRDQPQH
TRBV18	TRBJ1-1	ASSRSTGTTEAF
TRBV12-3/TRBV12-4	TRBJ2-1	ASGPYNEQF
TRBV12-3/TRBV12-4	TRBJ1-5	ASRGQGGNQPQH
TRBV20-1	TRBJ1-1	SAGRPFTGTEAF
TRBV7-6	TRBJ2-1	ASRTGLAPYNEQF
TRBV6-5	TRBJ2-1	ASSYSSGGLNEQF
TRBV4-2	TRBJ2-5	ASSQGETGEETQY
TRBV3-1	TRBJ2-7	ASSDDRGLDEQY
TRBV7-9	TRBJ2-2	ASRRGNTGELF
TRBV20-1	TRBJ1-2	SARDRAGDLYGYT
TRBV5-1	TRBJ1-1	ASSFTLGGTNTEAF
TRBV5-6	TRBJ2-1	ASSLASQGGDEQF
TRBV11-2	TRBJ2-5	ASRPILRNPQETQY
TRBV6-2/TRBV6-3	TRBJ1-5	ASSFRGSSQPQH
TRBV19	TRBJ2-3	ASMSRVAGMRTDTQY
TRBV4-1	TRBJ1-2	ASSQVVKRPYGYT
TRBV5-1	TRBJ2-3	ASRTGVDTQY
TRBV5-1	TRBJ1-1	ASSGTGVMNTEAF
TRBV7-9	TRBJ2-7	ASGRGAQPYEQY
TRBV20-1	TRBJ1-1	SAPRRNTEAF
TRBV24-1	TRBJ2-3	ATSDPTSSTDTQY
TRBV21-1	TRBJ1-1	ASSKAARDTEAF
TRBV7-8	TRBJ2-5	ASSSASQGIQTQY
TRBV11-2	TRBJ2-3	ASSGLGDTQY
TRBV5-1	TRBJ2-1	ASTLQGYNEQF
TRBV24-1	TRBJ2-1	ATSDPSRGGTNEQF